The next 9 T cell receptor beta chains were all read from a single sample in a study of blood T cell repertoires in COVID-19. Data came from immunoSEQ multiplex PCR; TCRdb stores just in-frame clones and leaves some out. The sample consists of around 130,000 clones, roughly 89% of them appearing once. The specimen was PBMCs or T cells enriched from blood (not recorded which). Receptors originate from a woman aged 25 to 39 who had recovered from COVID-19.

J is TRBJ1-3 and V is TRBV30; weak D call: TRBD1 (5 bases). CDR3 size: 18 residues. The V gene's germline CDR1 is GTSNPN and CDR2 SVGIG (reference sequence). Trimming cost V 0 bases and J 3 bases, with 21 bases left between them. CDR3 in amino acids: CAWSVSAVGTGGGNTIYF. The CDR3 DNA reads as TGTGCCTGGAGTGTATCAGCCGTTGGGACCGGGGGTGGAAACACCATATATTTT. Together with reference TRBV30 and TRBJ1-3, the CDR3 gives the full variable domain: SQTIHQWPATLVQPVGSPLSLECTVEGTSNPNLYWYRQAAGRGLQLLFYSVGIGQISSEVPQNLSASRPQDRQFILSSKKLLLSDSGFYLCAWSVSAVGTGGGNTIYFGEGSWLTVV.

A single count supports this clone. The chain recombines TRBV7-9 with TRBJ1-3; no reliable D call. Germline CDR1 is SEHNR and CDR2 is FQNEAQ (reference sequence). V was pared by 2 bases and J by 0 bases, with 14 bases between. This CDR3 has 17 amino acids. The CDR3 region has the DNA TGTGCCAGCAGCTTAAGGGCCGCCGGGGACTCTGGAAACACCATATATTTT. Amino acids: CASSLRAAGDSGNTIYF. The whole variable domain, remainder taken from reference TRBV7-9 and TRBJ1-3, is DTGVSQNPRHKITKRGQNVTFRCDPISEHNRLYWYRQTLGQGPEFLTYFQNEAQLEKSRLLSDRFSAERPKGSFSTLEIQRTEQGDSAMYLCASSLRAAGDSGNTIYFGEGSWLTVV.

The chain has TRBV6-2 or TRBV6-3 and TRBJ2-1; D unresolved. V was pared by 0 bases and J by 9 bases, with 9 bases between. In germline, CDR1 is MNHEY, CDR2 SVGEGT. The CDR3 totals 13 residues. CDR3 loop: CASSYSERSEQFF. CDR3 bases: TGTGCCAGCAGTTACTCAGAGCGTTCTGAGCAGTTCTTC.

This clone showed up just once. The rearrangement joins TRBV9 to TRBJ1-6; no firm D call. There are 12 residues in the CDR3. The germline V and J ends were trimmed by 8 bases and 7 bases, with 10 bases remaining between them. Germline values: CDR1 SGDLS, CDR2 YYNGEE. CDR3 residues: CASASRNSPLHF. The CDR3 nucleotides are TGTGCCAGTGCTTCGCGAAATTCACCCCTCCACTTT.

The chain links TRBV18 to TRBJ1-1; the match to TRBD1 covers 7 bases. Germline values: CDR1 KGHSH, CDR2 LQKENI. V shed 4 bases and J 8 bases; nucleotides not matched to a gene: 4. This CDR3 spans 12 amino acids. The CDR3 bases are TGTGCCAGCTCACGCGACAGGGTAGAAGCTTTCTTT. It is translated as CASSRDRVEAFF.

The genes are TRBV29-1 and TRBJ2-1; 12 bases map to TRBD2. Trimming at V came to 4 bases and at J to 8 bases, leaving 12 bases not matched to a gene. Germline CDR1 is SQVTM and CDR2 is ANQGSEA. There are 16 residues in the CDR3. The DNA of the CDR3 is TGCAGCGTTGGAACGGCGACTAGCGGGAGTCGGTATGAGCAGTTCTTC. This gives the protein CSVGTATSGSRYEQFF.

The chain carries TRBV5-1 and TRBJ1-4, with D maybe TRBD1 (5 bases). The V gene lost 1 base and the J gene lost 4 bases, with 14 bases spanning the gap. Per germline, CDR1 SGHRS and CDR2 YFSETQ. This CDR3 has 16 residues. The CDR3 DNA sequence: TGCGCCAGCAGCTTGTCGCCGGTAGGGGATAATGAAAAACTGTTTTTT. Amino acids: CASSLSPVGDNEKLFF.

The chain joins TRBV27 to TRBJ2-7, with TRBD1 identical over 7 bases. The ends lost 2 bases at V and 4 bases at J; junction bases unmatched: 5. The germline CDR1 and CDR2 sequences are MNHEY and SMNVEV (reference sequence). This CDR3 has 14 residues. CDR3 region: CASSLKGQRYEQYF. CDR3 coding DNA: TGTGCCAGCAGTTTAAAGGGACAGCGTTACGAGCAGTACTTC.

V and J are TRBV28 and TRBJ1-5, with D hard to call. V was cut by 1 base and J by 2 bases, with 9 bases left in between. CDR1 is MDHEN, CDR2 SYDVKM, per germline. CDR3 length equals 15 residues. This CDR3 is CASSLYELRNQPQHF. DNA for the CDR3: TGTGCCAGCAGTTTATATGAACTCCGCAATCAGCCCCAGCATTTT.